This T cell receptor beta chain emerged from a study of blood T cell repertoires in COVID-19. Study as a whole: Sources were T cells, B-cell-depleted T cells, or PBMCs; the material itself was cDNA or gDNA.

Here immunoSEQ multiplex PCR was the method, and the copy in TCRdb shows in-frame clones only, minus some. Of around 42,000 clones listed, roughly 88% were seen once; the top ten hold 3.7%. Trimming shortened V by 3 bases and J by 6 bases, and 12 bases separated the two germline ends. CDR1 is SGHRS, CDR2 YFSETQ, per germline. The CDR3 loop spans 14 amino acids. This clone appeared a single time. This rearrangement joins TRBV5-1 to TRBJ1-4, with D perhaps matching TRBD1 (6 bases). The clonotype comes from a human donor in a cohort sampled during active COVID-19. The sequencing input was peripheral blood. This chain's CDR3 is CASSSGQLYEKLFF. The CDR3 bases are TGCGCCAGCAGCTCAGGACAGCTTTATGAAAAACTGTTTTTT.